Following are 14 T cell receptor beta chains from one sample sequenced in a study of beta chain features in type 1 diabetes. All of the isolated RNA was reverse transcribed, so expressed TCRB transcripts were sequenced. Clones were sequenced by immunoSEQ multiplex PCR, and TCRdb holds only the in-frame ones, with some missing. Of fewer than 400,000 clones in the sample, 6.5% to 10% are singletons; the top ten hold roughly 0.44%. Input material: central memory CD4+ T cells from blood. These receptors were collected from a woman aged 18-30 years in good health.

The chain couples TRBV5-1 to TRBJ1-1, with D possibly matching TRBD1 (5 bases). V gave up 3 bases and J gave up 5 bases, with 17 bases separating them. In germline, CDR1 is SGHRS, CDR2 YFSETQ. This CDR3 has 15 residues. The CDR3 sequence: CASSSGPGYQTEAFF. Here the CDR3 DNA reads TGCGCCAGCAGCTCAGGACCAGGGTACCAAACTGAAGCTTTCTTT.

This clone was detected a few times. V usage is TRBV6-5 and J usage is TRBJ1-2; weak D call: TRBD1 (5 bases). Between the trimmed V and J ends, which lost 6 bases and 4 bases, there was a span of 15 bases. The CDR3 runs to 14 residues. Per the germline V gene, CDR1 is MNHEY and CDR2 is SVGAGI. The CDR3 region is CASRPPGPVYGYTF. DNA for the CDR3: TGTGCCAGCAGGCCTCCGGGGCCGGTCTATGGCTACACCTTC.

V is TRBV4-3 and J is TRBJ1-5, with 7 nucleotides matching TRBD1. V lost 0 bases, J lost 2 bases, and 4 bases stayed unmatched. Germline V gene lookup returns CDR1 LGHNA and CDR2 YSLEER. The CDR3 is 16 residues long. CDR3: CASSQDFTGGNQPQHF. The DNA for the CDR3 is TGCGCCAGCAGCCAAGATTTCACAGGGGGCAATCAGCCCCAGCATTTT.

The chain recombines TRBV29-1 with TRBJ2-5; the D call may be TRBD1 or TRBD2 (5 bases each). The germline gives CDR1 SQVTM, CDR2 ANQGSEA. This CDR3 has 12 residues. V lost 4 bases, J lost 2 bases, and 8 bases lay in between. The CDR3 sequence: CSVAGRQETQYF. The CDR3 DNA sequence: TGCAGCGTTGCGGGACGTCAAGAGACCCAGTACTTC.

The sample holds a few counts of this clone. The rearrangement links TRBV7-2 to TRBJ2-1; 7 bases agree with TRBD2. This CDR3 region has 14 residues. Germline V gives CDR1 SGHTA, CDR2 FQGNSA. With 4 bases clipped from V and 2 bases from J, the junction kept 2 bases outside the gene matches. CDR3 coding DNA: TGTGCCAGCAGCTGGACTAGGACCTACAATGAGCAGTTCTTC. Its translation is CASSWTRTYNEQFF.

The rearrangement joins TRBV10-3 to TRBJ2-7; D gene uncertain. The CDR3 is 13 residues long. In germline, CDR1 is ENHRY, CDR2 SYGVKD. V gave up 2 bases and J gave up 3 bases, with 8 bases separating them. The CDR3: CAISEDTDYEQYF. The CDR3 DNA is TGTGCCATCAGTGAGGACACCGACTACGAGCAGTACTTC.

This clone turned up a few times. This chain joins TRBV5-6 and TRBJ2-1; 11 bases line up with TRBD2. Trimming took 3 bases from V and 5 from J; bases not matched to a gene: 7. Germline CDR1 reads SGHDT; CDR2 reads YYEEEE. The CDR3 loop spans 16 amino acids. CDR3 coding DNA: TGTGCCAGCAGCTGGGGATTAGCGGGAGGGGACAATGAGCAGTTCTTC. This sequence encodes CASSWGLAGGDNEQFF.

The chain couples TRBV7-3 to TRBJ2-2; D is ambiguous. The CDR3 is 13 residues long. Germline V lookup: CDR1 SGHTA, CDR2 FQGTGA. Trimming removed 8 bases from V and 6 bases from J, with 13 bases in between. CDR3 in amino acids: CASASYNSGELFF. The DNA for the CDR3 is TGTGCCAGCGCTAGTTATAATTCCGGGGAGCTGTTTTTT.

This clone was counted ten times or more. Other DNA variants within this sample encode the same CDR3. This chain connects TRBV5-6 to TRBJ1-3; 7 bases match TRBD1. Germline loops: CDR1 SGHDT, CDR2 YYEEEE. The CDR3 runs to 14 residues. Unmatched junction bases numbered 2, after V lost 3 bases and J lost 2 bases. CDR3 in DNA: TGTGCCAGCAGCTCCACAGGGGCTGGAAACACCATATATTTT. Translated: CASSSTGAGNTIYF.

This chain uses TRBV9 with TRBJ2-3, with 13 bases fitting TRBD2. V shed 4 bases and J 6 bases; nucleotides not matched to a gene: 8. Looked up from germline, CDR1 is SGDLS and CDR2 is YYNGEE. This CDR3 spans 16 amino acids. In DNA form, the CDR3 reads TGTGCCAGCAGCTTAAATCCGGGACTAGCGGGGGATACGCAGTATTTT. Residues: CASSLNPGLAGDTQYF.

This clone was seen many times. This chain uses TRBV11-2 with TRBJ1-4; 7 positions agree with TRBD1. V lost 2 bases, J lost 8 bases, and 5 bases stayed unmatched. This CDR3 region has 14 residues. Germline V gives CDR1 SGHAT, CDR2 FQNNGV. The CDR3 loop reads CASSLTAGGEKLFF. The CDR3 DNA reads as TGTGCCAGCAGCTTAACCGCAGGGGGGGAAAAACTGTTTTTT.

As regards this clone: This CDR3 is also generated by other DNA sequences in the sample. V gene TRBV7-9 combines with J gene TRBJ2-5, with D hard to call. This CDR3 region has 13 residues. Germline assignment: CDR1 SEHNR and CDR2 FQNEAQ (reference sequence). The ends were cut back, 0 bases at V and 4 bases at J, with 6 bases in the middle. The CDR3 bases are TGTGCCAGCAGCTTAGCGGGTGGAGAGACCCAGTACTTC. Its protein is CASSLAGGETQYF.

This chain joins TRBV19 and TRBJ1-2; D unresolved. There are 13 residues in the CDR3. With 5 bases removed from V and 4 bases from J, the gap between germline ends came to 11 bases. Per germline, CDR1 LNHDA and CDR2 SQIVND (reference sequence). The DNA for the CDR3 is TGTGCCAGTAGTTTCGGGATATCCTATGGCTACACCTTC. Its protein is CASSFGISYGYTF.

This clone was recorded a few times. The V gene is TRBV28, the J gene TRBJ1-2; 12 positions agree with TRBD1. This CDR3 comprises 15 residues. The V segment lost 5 bases and the J segment 8 bases; nucleotides outside the gene matches: 9. CDR1 and CDR2 (germline): MDHEN, SYDVKM. CDR3 residues: CASSPSGTGGKGYTF. CDR3 coding DNA: TGTGCCAGCAGTCCATCCGGGACAGGGGGCAAGGGCTACACCTTC.